Reported below is one T cell receptor beta chain. At one of its ends the junction is not consistent with the germline gene, which may arise from a read error. The CDR3 runs to 12 residues. Germline V lookup: CDR1 LNHNV, CDR2 YYDKDF (reference sequence). Measured with immunoSEQ multiplex PCR; TCRdb has only the in-frame clones, and not every one. The table lists around 190,000 clones, about 83% of them singletons. This sample was taken from a study of cytomegalovirus exposure and HLA in healthy donors. Specimen: PBMCs. This chain uses TRBV15 with TRBJ1-2; D is undetermined. This receptor was obtained from a woman younger than 35 in good health and CMV-seronegative. CDR3 protein: CATSRDNSRENF. Written as DNA, the CDR3 is TGTGCCACCAGCAGAGATAACAGCCGGGAGAACTTC. Full variable domain (rest looked up from reference TRBV15 and TRBJ1-2): DAMVIQNPRYQVTQFGKPVTLSCSQTLNHNVMYWYQQKSSQAPKLLFHYYDKDFNNEADTPDNFQSRRPNTSFCFLDIRSPGLGDTAMYLCATSRDNSRENFGSGTRLTVV.